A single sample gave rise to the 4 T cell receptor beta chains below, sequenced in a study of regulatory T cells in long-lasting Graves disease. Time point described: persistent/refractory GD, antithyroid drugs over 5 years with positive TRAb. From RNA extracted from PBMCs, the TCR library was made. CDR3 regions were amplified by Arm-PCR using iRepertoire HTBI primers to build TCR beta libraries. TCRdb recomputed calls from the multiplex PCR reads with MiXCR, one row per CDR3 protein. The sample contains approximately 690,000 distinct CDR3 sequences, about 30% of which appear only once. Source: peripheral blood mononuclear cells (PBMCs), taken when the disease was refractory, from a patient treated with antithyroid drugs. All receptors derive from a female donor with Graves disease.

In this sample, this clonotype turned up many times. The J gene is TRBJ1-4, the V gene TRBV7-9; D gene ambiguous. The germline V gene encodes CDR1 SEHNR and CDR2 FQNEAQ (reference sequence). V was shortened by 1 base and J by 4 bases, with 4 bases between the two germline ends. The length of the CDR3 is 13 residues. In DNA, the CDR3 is TGTGCCAGCAGCTTAGACTATAATGAAAAACTGTTTTTT. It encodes CASSLDYNEKLFF.

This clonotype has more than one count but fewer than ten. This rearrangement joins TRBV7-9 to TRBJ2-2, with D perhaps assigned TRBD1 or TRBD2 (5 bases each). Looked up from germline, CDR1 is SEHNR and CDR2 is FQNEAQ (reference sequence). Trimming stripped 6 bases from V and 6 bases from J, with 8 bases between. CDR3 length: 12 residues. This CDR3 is CASRGVPGELFF. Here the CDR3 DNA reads TGTGCCAGCAGGGGGGTTCCCGGGGAGCTGTTTTTT.

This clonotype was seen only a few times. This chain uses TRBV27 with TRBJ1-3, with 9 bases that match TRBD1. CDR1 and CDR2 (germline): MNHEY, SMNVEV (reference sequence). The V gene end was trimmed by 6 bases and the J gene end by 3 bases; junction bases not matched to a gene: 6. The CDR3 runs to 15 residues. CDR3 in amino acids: CASSLTGGIGNTIYF. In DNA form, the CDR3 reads TGTGCCAGCAGCCTTACAGGGGGCATTGGAAACACCATATATTTT.

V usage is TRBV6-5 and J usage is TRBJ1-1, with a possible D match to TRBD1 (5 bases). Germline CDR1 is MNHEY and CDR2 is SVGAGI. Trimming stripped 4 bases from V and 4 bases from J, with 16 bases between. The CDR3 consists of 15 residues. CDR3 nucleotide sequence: TGTGCCAGCAGTTCCCAGGGTGGGGGGTTCACTGAAGCTTTCTTT. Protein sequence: CASSSQGGGFTEAFF.